The rows below give T cell receptor beta chains drawn from one sample of a study of blood T cell repertoires in COVID-19. Assay: immunoSEQ multiplex PCR; the TCRdb copy retains only in-frame clones and omits some. The data show approximately 240,000 clones, around nine tenths seen once. The sample consisted of peripheral blood. Every receptor here comes from a woman aged 40 to 50 who had recovered from COVID-19. The CDR3 runs from the conserved cysteine through the conserved F or W. Fields, in order: V gene, clone size, CDR3 length, D gene, J gene, CDR3 DNA, CDR3 protein. D genes are given only for firm matches. A clone size is listed for some rows: how often the clone was seen (once, few, many), or a class if it is expanded.

TRBV19,.,15,TRBD1,TRBJ2-7,TGTGCCAGTAGTATGCCGGGCAGGGGGCTATACGAGCAGTACTTC,CASSMPGRGLYEQYF
TRBV28,.,13,.,TRBJ1-6,TGTGCCAGCAGTTCCCCCTCGAGATCACCCCTCCACTTT,CASSSPSRSPLHF
TRBV4-3,.,15,TRBD2,TRBJ2-1,TGCGCCAGCAGCCAAGGCGGGGGGACCTACAATGAGCAGTTCTTC,CASSQGGGTYNEQFF
TRBV12-3/TRBV12-4,.,13,.,TRBJ1-1,TGTGCCAGCAGTTTTGGGAGGAACACTGAAGCTTTCTTT,CASSFGRNTEAFF
TRBV30,.,17,TRBD1,TRBJ2-7,TGTGCCTGGAGTGCACCTAGGACAGGGGTGGATATGGACGAGCAGTACTTC,CAWSAPRTGVDMDEQYF
TRBV21-1,.,12,.,TRBJ2-3,TGTGCCAGCAGAATTTCCGGAGATACGCAGTATTTT,CASRISGDTQYF
TRBV6-5,.,13,.,TRBJ1-2,TGTGCCAGTATAGCCAGGGGCCGATATGGCTACACCTTC,CASIARGRYGYTF
TRBV29-1,.,21,.,TRBJ2-1,TGCAGCGGAGGAAGCACCCAACGAAAGGCTTCAAACAGGGTTGAGTACAATGAGCAGTTCTTC,CSGGSTQRKASNRVEYNEQFF
TRBV7-2,.,14,TRBD1,TRBJ2-5,TGTGCCAGCAGCTCCGGGACAGGGGGCATGACCCAGTACTTC,CASSSGTGGMTQYF
TRBV5-4,few,13,TRBD2,TRBJ2-5,TGTGCCACCTTCGAGCGGGAGAAGGAGACCCAGTACTTC,CATFEREKETQYF
TRBV12-5,once,12,.,TRBJ1-1,TGTGCTAGTGGGCCGATGGCCACTGAAGCTTTCTTT,CASGPMATEAFF
TRBV10-3,.,14,TRBD1,TRBJ2-7,TGTGCCATCAGGGGGGCAGGGGGTTCCTACGAGCAGTACTTC,CAIRGAGGSYEQYF
TRBV4-3,many,13,.,TRBJ1-2,TGCGCCAGCAGCCAAGGGACATTGGGCGGCTACACCTTC,CASSQGTLGGYTF
TRBV20-1,.,11,.,TRBJ2-7,TGCAGTACATCTAGAGCAAGCGAGCAGTACTTC,CSTSRASEQYF
TRBV4-2,.,16,TRBD2,TRBJ2-3,TGTGCCAGCAGTCGCTTGGCGGGGGGGATTACAGATACGCAGTATTTT,CASSRLAGGITDTQYF
TRBV6-5,.,14,.,TRBJ1-2,TGTGCCAGCAGTTATTCAGCGACAGGATATGGCTACACCTTC,CASSYSATGYGYTF
TRBV19,.,15,TRBD1,TRBJ2-3,TGTGCCAGTAGTCCCACGGGACAGAACACAGATACGCAGTATTTT,CASSPTGQNTDTQYF
TRBV5-6,.,15,TRBD1,TRBJ2-7,TGTGCCAGCAGCTCCCGGGACAGGGGATTTAACGAGCAGTACTTC,CASSSRDRGFNEQYF
TRBV9,.,12,TRBD1,TRBJ1-2,TGTGCCAGCAGTACAGGAAACAGGGGCCACACCTTC,CASSTGNRGHTF
TRBV20-1,.,11,.,TRBJ1-1,TGCAGTGCTAGTTCGGGGACTGAAGCTTTCTTT,CSASSGTEAFF
TRBV29-1,.,15,.,TRBJ2-7,TGCAGCGTTGTCGGGAGACAGAGTGCCCACTACGAGCAGTACTTC,CSVVGRQSAHYEQYF
TRBV6-5,.,13,.,TRBJ1-5,TGTGCCAGCAGACGGACAGGCAATCAGCCCCAGCATTTT,CASRRTGNQPQHF
TRBV27,few,16,.,TRBJ1-6,TGTGCCAGCAGGGGGGCACAAAGCCTCTTCAATTCACCCCTCCACTTT,CASRGAQSLFNSPLHF
TRBV5-5,once,16,TRBD1,TRBJ1-2,TGTGCCAGCAGCTTGGGGGTACAGGGGGCTGGCTATGGCTACACCTTC,CASSLGVQGAGYGYTF
TRBV11-3,once,12,.,TRBJ2-5,TGTGCCAGCAGCTCGTCCGGGGAGACCCAGTACTTC,CASSSSGETQYF
TRBV3-1/TRBV3-2,.,18,.,TRBJ1-6,TGTGCCAGCAGCCAACCCGGGACACCAAGCTCCTATAATTCACCCCTCCACTTT,CASSQPGTPSSYNSPLHF
TRBV6-2/TRBV6-3,.,14,.,TRBJ1-6,TGTGCCAGCAGCCTACCTGGCAGGGGTTCACCCCTCCACTTT,CASSLPGRGSPLHF
TRBV14,.,18,TRBD1,TRBJ2-6,TGTGCCAGCAGCCAACGTACCGGGACAGCTTCTGGGGCCAACGTCCTGACTTTC,CASSQRTGTASGANVLTF
TRBV9,many,14,.,TRBJ1-4,TGTGCCAGCAGCGTTGGAGGGCGGGGTGAAAAACTGTTTTTT,CASSVGGRGEKLFF
TRBV4-2,.,14,.,TRBJ2-2,TGTGCCAGCAGCCAAGGAGGGCAAGACCGGGAGCTGTTTTTT,CASSQGGQDRELFF
TRBV7-2,.,16,TRBD2,TRBJ2-1,TGTGCCAGCAGCCTAATGCCGGGACTAGGATCATATGAGCAGTTCTTC,CASSLMPGLGSYEQFF
TRBV30,.,15,TRBD1,TRBJ1-4,TGTGCCTGGACCTGGGGAGGGACAGGGAATGAAAAACTGTTTTTT,CAWTWGGTGNEKLFF
TRBV12-3/TRBV12-4,.,13,.,TRBJ2-7,TGTGCCAGCAGTTTTCTGCGGGCCTACGAGCAGTACTTC,CASSFLRAYEQYF
TRBV7-3,.,15,.,TRBJ2-3,TGTGCCAGCAGCTTAGCGAGGAGGGGCACAGATACGCAGTATTTT,CASSLARRGTDTQYF
TRBV7-2,.,14,TRBD1,TRBJ1-1,TGTGCCAGCAGCTTACACAGGGGGAACACTGAAGCTTTCTTT,CASSLHRGNTEAFF
TRBV27,.,19,TRBD1,TRBJ1-1,TGTGCCAGCAGTCTTCTTAGGGGGACAGGGGGAAGAAGGAACACTGAAGCTTTCTTT,CASSLLRGTGGRRNTEAFF
TRBV11-3,.,15,TRBD1,TRBJ1-4,TGTGCCAGCAGCCGCGGGACAGGGTATAATGAAAAACTGTTTTTT,CASSRGTGYNEKLFF
TRBV5-1,.,15,.,TRBJ2-7,TGCGCCAGCAGCTTCTCTAGTAGTCCCTCCTACGAGCAGTACTTC,CASSFSSSPSYEQYF
TRBV6-1,.,15,.,TRBJ2-7,TGTGCCAGCAGTGAACTGAGCGGCACGAACTACGAGCAGTACTTC,CASSELSGTNYEQYF
TRBV19,.,16,TRBD2,TRBJ2-3,TGTGCCAGTAGTATACGTAGCGGGGGGGCCCCAGATACGCAGTATTTT,CASSIRSGGAPDTQYF
TRBV9,.,16,.,TRBJ2-3,TGTGCCAGCAGCGACGACGGGGTTAAGGGCACAGATACGCAGTATTTT,CASSDDGVKGTDTQYF